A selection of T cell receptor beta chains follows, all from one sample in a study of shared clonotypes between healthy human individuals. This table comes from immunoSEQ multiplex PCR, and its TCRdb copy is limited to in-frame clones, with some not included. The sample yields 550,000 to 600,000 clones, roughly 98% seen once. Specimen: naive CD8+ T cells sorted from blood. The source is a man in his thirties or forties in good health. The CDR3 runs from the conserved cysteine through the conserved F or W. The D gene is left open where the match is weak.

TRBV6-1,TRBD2,CASSELAGGPGELFF
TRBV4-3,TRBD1,CASSQGTGGHEQFF
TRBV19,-,CASSFGRYQETQYF
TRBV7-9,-,CASSVEMRAKNIQYF
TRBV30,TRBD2,CASSGGKKSYEQYF
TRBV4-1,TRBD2,CASSSSGLAGAYEQYF
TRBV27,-,CASSLSRNSEQFF
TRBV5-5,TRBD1,CASSLGWDSNEKLFF
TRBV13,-,CASNQGYTEAFF
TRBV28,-,CASRGSGVYEQYF
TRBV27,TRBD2,CASTNLAGDYEQYF
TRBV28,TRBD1,CASSTRGFPSYEQYF
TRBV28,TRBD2,CASSPNTWVTSGNYEQYF
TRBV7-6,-,CASSPFGSSYEQYF
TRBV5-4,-,CASSTENIQYF
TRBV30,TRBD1,CAWSLGQGANEQFF
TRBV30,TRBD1,CAWSVGTGIVAGELFF
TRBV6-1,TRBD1,CASSEAGGRVYGYTF
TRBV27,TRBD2,CASSLQAGLDTQYF
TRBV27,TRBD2,CASSESLAVYEQYF
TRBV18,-,CASSPPYTGELFF
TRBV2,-,CASIGWQDNEQFF
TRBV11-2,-,CASSLLSFEQYF
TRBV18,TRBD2,CASSPRDYSYEQYF
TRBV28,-,CASRFSGSYEQYF
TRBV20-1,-,CSARVGYEQYF
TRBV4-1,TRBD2,CASSPSGSPYNNEQFF
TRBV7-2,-,CASSLGRPGSSFHEQFF
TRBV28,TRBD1,CASSLLTGGPFEGYTF
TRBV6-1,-,CASSEGRGATDTQYF
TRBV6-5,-,CASSLGSSEQYF